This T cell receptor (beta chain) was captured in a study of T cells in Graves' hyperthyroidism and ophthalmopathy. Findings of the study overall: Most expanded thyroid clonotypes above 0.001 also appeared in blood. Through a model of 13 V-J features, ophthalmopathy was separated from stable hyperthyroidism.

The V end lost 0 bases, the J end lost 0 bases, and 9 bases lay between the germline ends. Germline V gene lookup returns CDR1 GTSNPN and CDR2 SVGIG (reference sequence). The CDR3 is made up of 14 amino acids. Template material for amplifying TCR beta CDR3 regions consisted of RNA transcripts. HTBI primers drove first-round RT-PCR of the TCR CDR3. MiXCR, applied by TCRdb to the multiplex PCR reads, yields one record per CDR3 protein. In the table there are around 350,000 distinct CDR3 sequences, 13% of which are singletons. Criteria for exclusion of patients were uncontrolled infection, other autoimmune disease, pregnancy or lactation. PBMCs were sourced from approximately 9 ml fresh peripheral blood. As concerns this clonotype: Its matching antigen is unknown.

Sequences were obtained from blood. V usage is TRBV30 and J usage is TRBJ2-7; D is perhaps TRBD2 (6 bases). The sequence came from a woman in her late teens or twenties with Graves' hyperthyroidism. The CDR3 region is CAWSVLAISYEQYF. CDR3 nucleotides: TGTGCCTGGAGTGTACTAGCTATCTCCTACGAGCAGTACTTC.